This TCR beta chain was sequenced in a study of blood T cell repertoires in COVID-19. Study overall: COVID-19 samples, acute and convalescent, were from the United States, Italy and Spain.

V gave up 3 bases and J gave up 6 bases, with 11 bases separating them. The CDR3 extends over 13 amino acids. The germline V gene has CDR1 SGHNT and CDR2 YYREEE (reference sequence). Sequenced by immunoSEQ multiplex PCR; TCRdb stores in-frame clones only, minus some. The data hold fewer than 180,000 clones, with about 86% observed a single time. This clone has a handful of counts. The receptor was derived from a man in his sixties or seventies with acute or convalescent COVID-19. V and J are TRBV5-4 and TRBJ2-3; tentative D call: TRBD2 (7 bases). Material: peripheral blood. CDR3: CASSWGGSDTQYF. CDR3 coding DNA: TGTGCCAGCAGCTGGGGGGGCTCGGATACGCAGTATTTT.